The sequence of this TCR beta chain was determined in a study of response to subunit inactivated influenza vaccine. This clonotype was seen more than once but under ten times. With 6 bases clipped from V and 6 bases from J, the junction kept 7 bases outside the gene matches. The CDR3 consists of 15 residues. Each CDR3 protein is one row after TCRdb ran MiXCR on the RT-PCR reads. The data contain around 200,000 distinct CDR3 sequences, approximately 12% of them singletons. This same sample was also part of a study on T cells expressing NK-cell markers. That source adds: Template switching by 5'RACE with UMIs generated the TCR beta cDNA. In a group of about 6 donors, dominant NKG2C+ clonotypes represented about 1.0-7.5% of CD8+ T cells. It is unclear if expanded NKG2C-expressing clones target HCMV antigens.

The TCR was taken from a man aged 45 to 65 who received an inactivated influenza vaccine. The chain combines TRBV12-3 or TRBV12-4 with TRBJ2-1, with 11 bases lining up with TRBD2. Source: CD8+ T cells sorted from PBMCs, taken less than 13 days after vaccination. CDR3 in DNA: TGTGCCAGCAGCAAGGGACTAGCGGCCCTCAATGAGCAGTTCTTC. This gives the protein CASSKGLAALNEQFF.